Sequencing of this TCR beta chain was carried out in a study of cytomegalovirus exposure and HLA in healthy donors. This cohort consisted of healthy bone marrow donors. A remark on this clone: What it binds is not known.

Study observations and caveats: Later analysis showed most CMV-associated TCR beta chains appearing HLA-restricted. Clonal expansion, a later analysis showed, was greater in HLA-associated TCR beta chains than in equally common others.

PCR used 60 Vbeta primers and 13 Jbeta primers. Produced via immunoSEQ multiplex PCR; TCRdb's table is partial and in-frame only. The sample records roughly 150,000 clones, 82% being singletons. Germline V gene data show CDR1 as GTSNPN and CDR2 as SVGIG (reference sequence). Trimming took off 2 bases at V and 1 base at J, with 8 bases between the two ends. The CDR3 length is 13 residues. The sequence was collected from a male donor in good health and CMV-seronegative. Sequenced material: PBMCs. The genes are TRBV30 and TRBJ2-5, with D uncertain. The CDR3 DNA is TGTGCCTGGAGTATCCTCTCCCAAGAGACCCAGTACTTC. Translation gives CAWSILSQETQYF.